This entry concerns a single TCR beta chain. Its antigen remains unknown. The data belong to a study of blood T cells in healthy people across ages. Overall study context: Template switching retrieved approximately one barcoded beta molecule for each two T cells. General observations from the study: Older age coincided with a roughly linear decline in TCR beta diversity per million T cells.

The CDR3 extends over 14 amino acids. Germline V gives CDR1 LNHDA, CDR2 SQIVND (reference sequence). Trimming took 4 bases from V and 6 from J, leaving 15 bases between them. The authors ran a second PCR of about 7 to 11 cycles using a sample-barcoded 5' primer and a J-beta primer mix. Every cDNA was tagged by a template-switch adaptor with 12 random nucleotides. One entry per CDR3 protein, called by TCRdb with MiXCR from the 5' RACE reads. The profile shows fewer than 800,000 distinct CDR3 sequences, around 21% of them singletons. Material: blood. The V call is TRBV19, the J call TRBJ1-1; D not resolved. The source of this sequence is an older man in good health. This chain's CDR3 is CASSKGGFQSEAFF. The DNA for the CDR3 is TGTGCCAGTAGTAAGGGAGGCTTCCAGTCTGAAGCTTTCTTT. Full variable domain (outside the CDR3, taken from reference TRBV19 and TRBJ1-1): DGGITQSPKYLFRKEGQNVTLSCEQNLNHDAMYWYRQDPGQGLRLIYYSQIVNDFQKGDIAEGYSVSREKKESFPLTVTSAQKNPTAFYLCASSKGGFQSEAFFGQGTRLTVV.